What follows describes a single T cell receptor (beta chain). This specimen belongs to a study of shared T cell receptors in the human thymus. The repertoire was sequenced with immunoSEQ multiplex PCR; TCRdb's copy has only in-frame clones and lacks some. The table lists 500,000 to 750,000 clones, roughly 90% of them singletons. The length of the CDR3 is 13 residues. CDR1 and CDR2 from the germline V gene are SGHTA and FQGNSA. The trim removed 1 base at V and 6 bases at J, leaving 2 bases unmatched. These data were also filed under a second study, of human thymus T cells. That source notes: Donor material was obtained from healthy Finnish infants undergoing corrective surgery for congenital heart defects.

The TCR was taken from a boy under three years old with a congenital heart defect. The sequenced material came from thymocytes. The gene calls are TRBV7-2 and TRBJ1-2; 7 bases fit TRBD1. CDR3: CASSLDRGDGYTF. The CDR3 nucleotides read TGTGCCAGCAGCTTAGACAGGGGTGATGGCTACACCTTC. The full variable domain, with the rest looked up from reference TRBV7-2 and TRBJ1-2, is GAGVSQSPSNKVTEKGKDVELRCDPISGHTALYWYRQSLGQGLEFLIYFQGNSAPDKSGLPSDRFSAERTGGSVSTLTIQRTQQEDSAVYLCASSLDRGDGYTFGSGTRLTVV.